What follows are 17 T cell receptor beta chains derived from one specimen sequenced in a study of radiotherapy plus CTLA-4 blockade in lung cancer. The repertoire was sequenced with immunoSEQ multiplex PCR; TCRdb's copy has only in-frame clones and lacks some. The repertoire includes approximately 77,000 clones, more than 60% of them detected once, and 22% sits in the top ten. Material: peripheral blood, obtained from a patient treated with radiotherapy plus ipilimumab. The receptors derive from a human donor with non-small cell lung cancer whose response to radiotherapy plus ipilimumab could not be evaluated. Some clones in this sample may be carry-over from other donors' samples.

A few counts support this clone. The chain combines TRBV9 with TRBJ1-1, with a tentative D call TRBD1 (5 bases). Germline V gives CDR1 SGDLS, CDR2 YYNGEE. Trimming removed 1 base from V and 5 bases from J, with 9 bases in between. The CDR3 runs to 13 residues. CDR3 residues: CASSVLGGTEAFF. The CDR3 DNA reads as TGTGCCAGCAGCGTACTGGGGGGGACTGAAGCTTTCTTT.

This clone was picked up a small number of times. The V gene is TRBV2, the J gene TRBJ1-1, with 9 bases fitting TRBD1. The CDR3 is 14 amino acids. V gave up 5 bases and J gave up 3 bases; unmatched junction bases: 4. CDR1 SNHLY and CDR2 FYNNEI come from the germline V gene. The CDR3 bases are TGTGCCAGCAGTCCACAGGGGGCCGACACTGAAGCTTTCTTT. Its protein product is CASSPQGADTEAFF.

V is TRBV30 and J is TRBJ1-1; D is perhaps TRBD1 (5 bases). CDR1 GTSNPN and CDR2 SVGIG come from the germline V gene (reference sequence). The CDR3 has 15 residues. The V end was cut by 1 base, the J end by 4 bases, with 16 bases between. The CDR3 coding sequence is TGTGCCTGGAGTGGTCCAGGCAGGGCTGCCACTGAAGCTTTCTTT. Translated, it gives CAWSGPGRAATEAFF. Full variable domain (rest looked up from reference TRBV30 and TRBJ1-1): SQTIHQWPATLVQPVGSPLSLECTVEGTSNPNLYWYRQAAGRGLQLLFYSVGIGQISSEVPQNLSASRPQDRQFILSSKKLLLSDSGFYLCAWSGPGRAATEAFFGQGTRLTVV.

This clone was counted ten times or more. The gene calls are TRBV5-6 and TRBJ1-4; a weak D match, TRBD1 (5 bases). Germline-derived CDR1 and CDR2 are SGHDT and YYEEEE. The V end lost 0 bases, the J end lost 4 bases, and 13 bases lay between the germline ends. CDR3 length: 16 amino acids. CDR3 region: CASSLVDGGINEKLFF. Here the CDR3 DNA reads TGTGCCAGCAGCTTGGTCGACGGGGGAATTAATGAAAAACTGTTTTTT.

V usage is TRBV29-1 and J usage is TRBJ2-2, with 9 bases identical to TRBD1. CDR1 SQVTM and CDR2 ANQGSEA come from the germline V gene. The CDR3 is made up of 16 amino acids. The V and J ends lost 4 bases and 0 bases, in that order; junction bases with no gene match: 6. This CDR3 is CSVGIGTGTNTGELFF. CDR3 DNA sequence: TGCAGCGTTGGTATCGGGACAGGGACGAACACCGGGGAGCTGTTTTTT.

This chain connects TRBV28 to TRBJ1-2; tentatively, D is TRBD1 (5 bases). The CDR3 contains 13 residues. Trimming took 5 bases from V and 8 from J, leaving 15 bases between them. Germline V gene data show CDR1 as MDHEN and CDR2 as SYDVKM. The CDR3, as DNA: TGTGCCAGCAGTGCCCCGGGGGTCGGGGGCTACACCTTC. Amino acids: CASSAPGVGGYTF.

This clone is a singleton in its sample. J is TRBJ2-7 and V is TRBV7-6; tentatively, D is TRBD2 (5 bases). Trimming took off 2 bases at V and 3 bases at J, with 8 bases between the two ends. This CDR3 spans 13 amino acids. Germline lookup yields CDR1 SGHVS and CDR2 FNYEAQ. The CDR3 DNA reads TGTGCCAGCAGCTTACCCGGGGACTACGAGCAGTACTTC. Its translation: CASSLPGDYEQYF.

The chain uses TRBV7-2 and TRBJ2-5, with 9 bases lining up with TRBD1. Germline V gene lookup returns CDR1 SGHTA and CDR2 FQGNSA. V gave up 0 bases and J gave up 4 bases; unmatched junction bases: 6. This CDR3 region has 16 residues. CDR3 in amino acids: CASSLAGTGSTETQYF. CDR3 in DNA: TGTGCCAGCAGCTTAGCGGGGACAGGGTCGACAGAGACCCAGTACTTC.

The rearrangement uses TRBV5-5 and TRBJ2-1; 16 bases match TRBD2. The V and J ends lost 2 bases and 4 bases, in that order; junction bases with no gene match: 9. Germline assignment: CDR1 SGHKS and CDR2 YYEKEE (reference sequence). This CDR3 comprises 19 residues. CDR3 loop: CASSLLGLAGGSRYNEQFF. CDR3 DNA: TGTGCCAGCAGCTTATTGGGACTAGCGGGGGGGAGCCGATACAATGAGCAGTTCTTC.

The chain combines TRBV7-3 with TRBJ1-5, with no clear D. The ends were cut back, 5 bases at V and 0 bases at J, with 23 bases in the middle. Germline loops: CDR1 SGHTA, CDR2 FQGTGA. This CDR3 spans 19 amino acids. This CDR3 reads CASSATVRADEYSNQPQHF. The CDR3 coding sequence is TGTGCCAGCAGCGCTACCGTGAGGGCGGACGAATATAGCAATCAGCCCCAGCATTTT.

The genes are TRBV5-1 and TRBJ2-3; D gene uncertain. Between the trimmed V and J ends, which lost 0 bases and 2 bases, there was a span of 10 bases. Per germline, CDR1 SGHRS and CDR2 YFSETQ. CDR3 size: 15 residues. CDR3 sequence (DNA): TGCGCCAGCAGCTTGGCGAGGTCCACCACAGATACGCAGTATTTT. The encoded protein is CASSLARSTTDTQYF.

The gene calls are TRBV4-1 and TRBJ2-5, with D perhaps matching TRBD2 (6 bases). V lost 0 bases and J lost 2, with 16 bases in between. The CDR3 contains 17 residues. In germline, CDR1 is MGHRA, CDR2 YSYEKL. Written as DNA, the CDR3 is TGCGCCAGCAGCCAAGATTCAATGGGGCTAGCGCAAGAGACCCAGTACTTC. Translation: CASSQDSMGLAQETQYF.

This clone was counted once. The V call is TRBV6-6, the J call TRBJ1-2; D gene uncertain. Germline-derived CDR1 and CDR2 are MNHNY and SVGAGI (reference sequence). V was cut by 5 bases and J by 0 bases, with 10 bases left in between. This CDR3 contains 14 residues. CDR3 loop: CASSATGTNYGYTF. The CDR3 DNA reads as TGTGCCAGCAGTGCAACGGGGACTAACTATGGCTACACCTTC.

A single count supports this clone. V usage is TRBV5-1 and J usage is TRBJ2-5; 9 bases agree with TRBD1. V gave up 4 bases and J gave up 4 bases; unmatched junction bases: 8. The germline CDR1 and CDR2 sequences are SGHRS and YFSETQ. This CDR3 spans 15 amino acids. CDR3 sequence (DNA): TGCGCCAGCAGCCTACAGGGGGCGTTAGGAGAGACCCAGTACTTC. Amino acids: CASSLQGALGETQYF.

V usage is TRBV4-3 and J usage is TRBJ2-3; D may be TRBD2 (5 bases). Germline V gives CDR1 LGHNA, CDR2 YSLEER. V gave up 3 bases and J gave up 1 base, with 11 bases separating them. The CDR3 is 15 residues long. As DNA, the CDR3 is TGCGCCAGCAGCCAGTACCGGACTCGCACAGATACGCAGTATTTT. Amino acid sequence: CASSQYRTRTDTQYF.

This chain links TRBV7-9 with TRBJ1-3; TRBD1 is a possible D gene (5 bases). Per the germline V gene, CDR1 is SEHNR and CDR2 is FQNEAQ (reference sequence). The CDR3 spans 17 residues. Trimming cost V 5 bases and J 0 bases, with 17 bases left between them. CDR3 nucleotides: TGTGCCAGCAGCCCCTTGGCAGGGCAAAGCTCTGGAAACACCATATATTTT. Translated, it gives CASSPLAGQSSGNTIYF. The full variable domain, with the rest looked up from reference TRBV7-9 and TRBJ1-3, is DTGVSQNPRHKITKRGQNVTFRCDPISEHNRLYWYRQTLGQGPEFLTYFQNEAQLEKSRLLSDRFSAERPKGSFSTLEIQRTEQGDSAMYLCASSPLAGQSSGNTIYFGEGSWLTVV.

The CDR3 region is CASRRSHHTEAFF. The DNA of the CDR3 is TGTGCCAGCCGACGGAGTCATCACACTGAAGCTTTCTTT. The rearrangement links TRBV6-5 to TRBJ1-1; D gene ambiguous. The CDR3 has 13 residues. V was trimmed by 8 bases and J by 3 bases, leaving 13 bases between them. CDR1 is MNHEY and CDR2 is SVGAGI in the germline V gene.